The subject of this entry is one T cell receptor (beta chain). Between the trimmed V and J ends, which lost 6 bases and 8 bases, there was a span of 13 bases. CDR3 length equals 13 residues. As processed by the authors: For nucleated cells, counts were estimated from reference gene primer amplification. Data came from immunoSEQ multiplex PCR; TCRdb stores just in-frame clones and leaves some out. That table furnishes V, J and clone size, whereas the DNA furnished D and trimming. This sample carries about 180,000 clones, over 75% of them seen once, and the ten largest clones take 6.5% to 7.5%. The data belong to a study of blood T cell repertoires in COVID-19. On the study more broadly: Samples came from the United States, Italy and Spain, spanning acute and convalescent COVID-19. Sample material is recorded as cDNA or gDNA derived from T cells, B-cell-depleted T cells, or PBMCs.

In Seattle, patients joined the study during active infection and were tracked longitudinally. The sample consisted of peripheral blood. The chain combines TRBV12-3 or TRBV12-4 with TRBJ1-4; unclear D gene. The sequence derives from a man at least 80 years old with COVID-19, enrolled during active disease. CDR3 coding DNA: TGTGCCAGCAGCCAATCGATGGAGGAAAAACTGTTTTTT. Translation: CASSQSMEEKLFF.